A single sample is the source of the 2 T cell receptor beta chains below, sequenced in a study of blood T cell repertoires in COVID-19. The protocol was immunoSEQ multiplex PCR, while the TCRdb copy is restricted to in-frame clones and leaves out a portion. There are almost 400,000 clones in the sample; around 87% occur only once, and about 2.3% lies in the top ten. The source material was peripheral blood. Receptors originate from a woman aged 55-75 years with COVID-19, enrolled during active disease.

The CDR3 loop reads CASGGQTNQPQHF. The CDR3, as DNA: TGTGCCAGCGGGGGACAGACCAATCAGCCCCAGCATTTT. This chain links TRBV25-1 with TRBJ1-5; 7 positions agree with TRBD1. Germline CDR1 reads MGHDK; CDR2 reads SYGVNS. The CDR3 runs 13 residues. J lost 3 bases, V lost 8 bases, and 4 bases had no gene match.

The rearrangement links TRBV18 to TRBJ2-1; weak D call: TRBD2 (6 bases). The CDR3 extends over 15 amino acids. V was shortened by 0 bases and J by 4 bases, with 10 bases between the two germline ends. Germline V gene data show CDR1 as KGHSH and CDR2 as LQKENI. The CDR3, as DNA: TGTGCCAGCTCACCACCAAATGCGGGGTACAATGAGCAGTTCTTC. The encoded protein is CASSPPNAGYNEQFF.